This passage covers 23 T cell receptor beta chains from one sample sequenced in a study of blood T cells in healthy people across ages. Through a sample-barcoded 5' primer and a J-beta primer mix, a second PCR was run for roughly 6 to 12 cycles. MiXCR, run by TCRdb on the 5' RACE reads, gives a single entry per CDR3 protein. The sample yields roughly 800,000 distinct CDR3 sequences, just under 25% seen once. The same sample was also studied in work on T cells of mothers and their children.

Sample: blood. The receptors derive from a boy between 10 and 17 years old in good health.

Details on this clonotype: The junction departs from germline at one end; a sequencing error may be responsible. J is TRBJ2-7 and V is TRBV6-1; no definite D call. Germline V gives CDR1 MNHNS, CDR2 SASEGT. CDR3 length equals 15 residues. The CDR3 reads CASRMVAGTSYEQYF. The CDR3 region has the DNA TGTGCGAGCAGGATGGTGGCAGGCACCTCCTACGAGCAGTACTTC.

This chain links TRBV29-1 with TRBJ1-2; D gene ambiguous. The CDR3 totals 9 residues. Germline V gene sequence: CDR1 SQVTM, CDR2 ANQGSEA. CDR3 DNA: TGCAGTACGCCGGGGGGCTACACCTTC. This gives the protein CSTPGGYTF.

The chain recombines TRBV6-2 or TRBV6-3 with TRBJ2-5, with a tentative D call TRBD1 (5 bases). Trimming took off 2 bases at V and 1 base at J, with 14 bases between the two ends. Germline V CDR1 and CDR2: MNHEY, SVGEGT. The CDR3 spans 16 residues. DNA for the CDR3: TGTGCCAGCAGTTACGGTTGGGGCAGGACCCAAGAGACCCAGTACTTC. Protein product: CASSYGWGRTQETQYF.

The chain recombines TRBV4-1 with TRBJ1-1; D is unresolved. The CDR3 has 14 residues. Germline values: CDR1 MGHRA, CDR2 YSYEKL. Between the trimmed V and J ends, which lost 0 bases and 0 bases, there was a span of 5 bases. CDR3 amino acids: CASSQEPVNTEAFF. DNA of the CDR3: TGCGCCAGCAGCCAAGAACCAGTGAACACTGAAGCTTTCTTT.

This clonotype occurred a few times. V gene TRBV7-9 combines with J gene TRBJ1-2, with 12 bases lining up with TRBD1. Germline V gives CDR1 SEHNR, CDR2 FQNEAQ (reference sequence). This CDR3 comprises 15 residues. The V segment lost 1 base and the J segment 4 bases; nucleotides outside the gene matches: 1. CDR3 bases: TGTGCCAGCAGCTTAGTGGGACAGGGGGCCTATGGCTACACCTTC. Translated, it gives CASSLVGQGAYGYTF. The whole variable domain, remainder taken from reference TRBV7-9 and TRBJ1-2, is DTGVSQNPRHKITKRGQNVTFRCDPISEHNRLYWYRQTLGQGPEFLTYFQNEAQLEKSRLLSDRFSAERPKGSFSTLEIQRTEQGDSAMYLCASSLVGQGAYGYTFGSGTRLTVV.

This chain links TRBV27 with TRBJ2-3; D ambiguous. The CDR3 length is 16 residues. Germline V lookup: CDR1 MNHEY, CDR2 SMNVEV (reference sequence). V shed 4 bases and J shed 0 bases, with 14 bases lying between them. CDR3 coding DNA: TGTGCCAGCAGTTCCAACTCCATCGTGAGCACAGATACGCAGTATTTT. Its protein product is CASSSNSIVSTDTQYF.

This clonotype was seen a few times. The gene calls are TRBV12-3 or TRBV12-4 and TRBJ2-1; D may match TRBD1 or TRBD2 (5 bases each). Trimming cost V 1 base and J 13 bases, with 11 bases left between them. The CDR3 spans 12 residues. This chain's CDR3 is CASSLVGVHQFF. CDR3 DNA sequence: TGTGCCAGCAGTTTAGTGGGGGTACATCAGTTCTTC.

The CDR3, as DNA: TGTGCCAGCAGCTTAAACGTGGGCACAGATACGCAGTATTTT. Translating gives CASSLNVGTDTQYF. This chain joins TRBV7-6 and TRBJ2-3; D remains ambiguous. Trimming cost V 2 bases and J 1 base, with 7 bases left between them. The CDR3 covers 14 residues. Germline CDR1 SGHVS, CDR2 FNYEAQ.

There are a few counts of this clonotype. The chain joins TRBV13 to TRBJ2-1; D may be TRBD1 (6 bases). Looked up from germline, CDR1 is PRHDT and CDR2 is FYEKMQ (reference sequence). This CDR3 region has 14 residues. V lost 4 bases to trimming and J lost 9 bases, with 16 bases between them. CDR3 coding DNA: TGTGCCAGCAGCTCACAGGGTAAGGTTGCTGAGCAGTTCTTC. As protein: CASSSQGKVAEQFF. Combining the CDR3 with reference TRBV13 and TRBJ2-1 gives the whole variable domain AAGVIQSPRHLIKEKRETATLKCYPIPRHDTVYWYQQGPGQDPQFLISFYEKMQSDKGSIPDRFSAQQFSDYHSELNMSSLELGDSALYFCASSSQGKVAEQFFGPGTRLTVL.

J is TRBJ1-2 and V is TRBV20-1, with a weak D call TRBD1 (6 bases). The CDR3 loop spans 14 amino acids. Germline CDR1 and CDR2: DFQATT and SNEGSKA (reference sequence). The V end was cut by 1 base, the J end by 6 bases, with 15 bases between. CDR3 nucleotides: TGCAGTGCTAGAGGGGACTTCCCAGGGGATGGCTACACCTTC. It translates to CSARGDFPGDGYTF.

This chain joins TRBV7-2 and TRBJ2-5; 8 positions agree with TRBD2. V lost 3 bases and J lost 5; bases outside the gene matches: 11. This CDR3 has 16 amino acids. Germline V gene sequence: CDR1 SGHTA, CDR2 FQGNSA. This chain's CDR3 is CASSFDRPRGGETQYF. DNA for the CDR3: TGTGCCAGCAGCTTCGACAGGCCCCGGGGGGGGGAGACCCAGTACTTC. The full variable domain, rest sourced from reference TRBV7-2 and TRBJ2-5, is GAGVSQSPSNKVTEKGKDVELRCDPISGHTALYWYRQSLGQGLEFLIYFQGNSAPDKSGLPSDRFSAERTGGSVSTLTIQRTQQEDSAVYLCASSFDRPRGGETQYFGPGTRLLVL.

This CDR3 is CAISYAGADYNEQFF. CDR3 DNA: TGTGCCATCAGTTACGCGGGGGCTGACTACAATGAGCAGTTCTTC. The gene calls are TRBV10-3 and TRBJ2-1; a possible D gene is TRBD2 (7 bases). The CDR3 totals 15 residues. Trimming cost V 5 bases and J 3 bases, with 14 bases left between them. Germline assignment: CDR1 ENHRY and CDR2 SYGVKD.

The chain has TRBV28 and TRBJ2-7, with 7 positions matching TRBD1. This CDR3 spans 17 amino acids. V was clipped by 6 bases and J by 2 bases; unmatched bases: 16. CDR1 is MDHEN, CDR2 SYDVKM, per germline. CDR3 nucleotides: TGTGCCAGCAGCCTGATACAGGGGATCGAAACGGCCTACGAGCAGTACTTC. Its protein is CASSLIQGIETAYEQYF.

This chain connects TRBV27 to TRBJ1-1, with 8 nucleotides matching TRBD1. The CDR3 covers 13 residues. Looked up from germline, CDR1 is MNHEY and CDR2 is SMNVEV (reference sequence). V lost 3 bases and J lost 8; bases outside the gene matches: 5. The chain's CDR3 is CASSLPDREEAFF. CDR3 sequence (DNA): TGTGCCAGCAGTTTGCCGGACAGGGAGGAAGCTTTCTTT.

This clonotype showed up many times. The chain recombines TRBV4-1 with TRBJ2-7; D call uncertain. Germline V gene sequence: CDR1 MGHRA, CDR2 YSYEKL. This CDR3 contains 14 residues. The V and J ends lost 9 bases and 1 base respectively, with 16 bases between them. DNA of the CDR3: TGCGCCAGTAAGCTCGGGCCCCATTCCTACGAGCAGTACTTC. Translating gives CASKLGPHSYEQYF.

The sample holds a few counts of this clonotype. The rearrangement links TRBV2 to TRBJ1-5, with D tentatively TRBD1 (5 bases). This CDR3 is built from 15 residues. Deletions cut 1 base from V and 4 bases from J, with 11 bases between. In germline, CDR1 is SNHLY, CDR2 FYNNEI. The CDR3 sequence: CASSEVRDWNQPQHF. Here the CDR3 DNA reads TGTGCCAGCAGTGAAGTCAGGGACTGGAATCAGCCCCAGCATTTT.

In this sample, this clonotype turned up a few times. CDR3 sequence: CASSLRGIGRETQYF. DNA for the CDR3: TGTGCCAGCAGTTTGAGAGGTATTGGGAGAGAGACCCAGTACTTC. The chain joins TRBV28 to TRBJ2-5, with D possibly matching TRBD2 (5 bases). The V end lost 3 bases, the J end lost 4 bases, and 15 bases lay between the germline ends. This CDR3 comprises 15 residues. Germline assignment: CDR1 MDHEN and CDR2 SYDVKM.

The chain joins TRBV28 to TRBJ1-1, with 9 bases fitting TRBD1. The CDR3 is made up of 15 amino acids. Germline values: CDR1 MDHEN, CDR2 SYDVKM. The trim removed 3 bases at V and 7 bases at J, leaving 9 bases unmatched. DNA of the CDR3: TGTGCCAGCAGTTTGAAACGGACAGGGGTGGGTGAAGCTTTCTTT. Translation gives CASSLKRTGVGEAFF.

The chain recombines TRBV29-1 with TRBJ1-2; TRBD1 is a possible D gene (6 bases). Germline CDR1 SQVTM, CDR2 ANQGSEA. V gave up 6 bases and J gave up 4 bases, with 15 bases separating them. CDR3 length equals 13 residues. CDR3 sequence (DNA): TGCAGCGTCCCCTCACAGGGCACCTATGGCTACACCTTC. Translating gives CSVPSQGTYGYTF.

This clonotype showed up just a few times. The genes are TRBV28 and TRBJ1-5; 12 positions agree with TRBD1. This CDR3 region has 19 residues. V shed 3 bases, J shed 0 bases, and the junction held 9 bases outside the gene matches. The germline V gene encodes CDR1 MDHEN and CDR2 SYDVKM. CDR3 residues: CASSFLRDRGPDSNQPQHF. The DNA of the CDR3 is TGTGCCAGCAGTTTCCTTCGGGACAGGGGGCCTGATAGCAATCAGCCCCAGCATTTT.

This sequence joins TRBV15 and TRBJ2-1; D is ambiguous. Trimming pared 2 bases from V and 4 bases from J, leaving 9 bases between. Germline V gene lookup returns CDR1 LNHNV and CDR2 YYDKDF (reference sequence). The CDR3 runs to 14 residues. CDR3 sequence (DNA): TGTGCCACCAGCAGATCGGGCCAATACAATGAGCAGTTCTTC. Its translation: CATSRSGQYNEQFF. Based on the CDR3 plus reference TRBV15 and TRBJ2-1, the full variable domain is DAMVIQNPRYQVTQFGKPVTLSCSQTLNHNVMYWYQQKSSQAPKLLFHYYDKDFNNEADTPDNFQSRRPNTSFCFLDIRSPGLGDTAMYLCATSRSGQYNEQFFGPGTRLTVL.

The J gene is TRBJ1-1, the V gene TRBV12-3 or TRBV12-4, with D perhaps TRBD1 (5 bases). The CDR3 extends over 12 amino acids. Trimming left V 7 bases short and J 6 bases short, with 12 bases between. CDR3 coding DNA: TGTGCCAGCATCCCCGACAGAGCTGAAGCTTTCTTT. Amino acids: CASIPDRAEAFF.

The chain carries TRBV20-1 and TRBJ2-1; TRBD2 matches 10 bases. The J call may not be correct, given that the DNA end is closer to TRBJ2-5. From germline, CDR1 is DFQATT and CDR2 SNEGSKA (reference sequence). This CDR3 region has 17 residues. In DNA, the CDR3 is TGCAGTGCTAGAGATCGAGGTAGCGGGAGGTTACAAGAGACCCAGTACTTC. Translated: CSARDRGSGRLQETQYF.